The present TCR beta chain was sequenced within a study of T cells after yellow fever vaccination. About the study: The authors prepared low-cell-number fractions using SMART-Seq v4 Ultra Low Input.

Trimming pared 3 bases from V and 10 bases from J, leaving 18 bases between. The CDR3 totals 14 residues. Germline CDR1 LNHDA, CDR2 SQIVND (reference sequence). Synthesis of TCR cDNA relied on 5'RACE template switching, which attached a universal primer site and UMIs. Using its own MiXCR run on the 5' RACE reads, TCRdb lists one record per CDR3 protein. The sample consists of some 600,000 distinct CDR3 sequences, less than 20% of them appearing once. This clonotype was sampled from a man aged 18 to 29 who received the YFV17D yellow fever vaccine. This sample comprised PBMCs, obtained around 5 days after the first yellow fever vaccination. This sequence joins TRBV19 and TRBJ1-1; tentatively, D is TRBD1 (6 bases). Here the CDR3 reads CASSIGAKRGGAFF. In nucleotides, the CDR3 is TGTGCCAGTAGTATCGGTGCCAAGAGAGGGGGAGCTTTCTTT.